This T cell receptor beta chain was captured by sequencing in a study of OX40 agonist ivuxolimab in advanced cancers. Study details: Partial responses, seen in three patients, involved one hepatocellular carcinoma and two cutaneous melanomas.

The data were produced by immunoSEQ multiplex PCR, yet TCRdb's version contains in-frame clones alone and is incomplete. Of more than 100,000 clones in the sample, 90% are singletons; the top ten hold less than 1.1%. This clone was observed once. This CDR3 has 18 amino acids. Trimming stripped 3 bases from V and 0 bases from J, with 17 bases between. Germline lookup yields CDR1 LNHDA and CDR2 SQIVND (reference sequence). This sequence was found in an adult with an advanced solid tumor such as melanoma, head and neck, liver or kidney cancer. This sequence joins TRBV19 and TRBJ2-2; D uncertain. This sample comprised CD4+ or CD8+ T cells sorted from blood, obtained in a trial of the OX40 agonist ivuxolimab. Written as DNA, the CDR3 is TGTGCCAGTAGTATGCTCGGCACTCTTGCCTCGAACACCGGGGAGCTGTTTTTT. This sequence encodes CASSMLGTLASNTGELFF.